Below are 31 T cell receptor beta chains sequenced from a single sample in a study of blood T cell repertoires in COVID-19. Libraries were prepared by immunoSEQ multiplex PCR; TCRdb keeps only in-frame clonotypes and omits some of them. The sample shows about 350,000 clones, 88% of them seen only once. The sequencing sample was made of peripheral blood. The receptors originated from a woman aged 70-85 years with COVID-19, enrolled during active disease.

This chain joins TRBV6-1 and TRBJ1-6; D possibly corresponds to TRBD1 (5 bases). Germline-derived CDR1 and CDR2 are MNHNS and SASEGT. The V end lost 1 base, the J end lost 8 bases, and 12 bases lay between the germline ends. CDR3 length: 15 residues. CDR3 sequence reads: CASSEGQGRDSPLHF. The CDR3 nucleotides read TGTGCCAGCAGTGAAGGGCAGGGAAGGGATTCACCCCTCCACTTT.

The chain combines TRBV9 with TRBJ2-4; D is perhaps TRBD1 (6 bases). Deletions cut 4 bases from V and 1 base from J, with 9 bases between. In germline, CDR1 is SGDLS, CDR2 YYNGEE. CDR3 length equals 14 residues. The CDR3 spells CASSQTGAKNIQYF. In DNA, the CDR3 is TGTGCCAGCAGCCAAACAGGGGCCAAAAACATTCAGTACTTC.

Only one count was recorded for this clone. The chain recombines TRBV3-1 (or the pseudogene TRBV3-2) with TRBJ1-2, with 7 bases lining up with TRBD1. From germline, CDR1 is LGHDT and CDR2 YNNKEL (reference sequence). Trimming at V came to 4 bases and at J to 12 bases, leaving 8 bases not matched to a gene. This CDR3 has 12 amino acids. CDR3 DNA sequence: TGTGCCAGCAGCCGACAGGGCTGGGGGGACACCTTC. Protein sequence: CASSRQGWGDTF.

The chain has TRBV29-1 and TRBJ1-4; 9 bases map to TRBD1. The V gene end was trimmed by 5 bases and the J gene end by 0 bases; junction bases not matched to a gene: 10. Germline loops: CDR1 SQVTM, CDR2 ANQGSEA. This CDR3 comprises 17 residues. CDR3 residues: CSVLGGDRASTNEKLFF. Here the CDR3 DNA reads TGCAGCGTTCTCGGCGGGGACAGGGCCTCAACTAATGAAAAACTGTTTTTT.

This clone was counted a few times. This chain uses TRBV20-1 with TRBJ1-2, with no clear D. The CDR3 consists of 13 residues. Germline CDR1 is DFQATT and CDR2 is SNEGSKA (reference sequence). V was clipped by 3 bases and J by 4 bases, with 12 bases between them. Written as DNA, the CDR3 is TGCAGTGCTAGTGTGCGGGGTTCCTATGGCTACACCTTC. Translating gives CSASVRGSYGYTF.

The chain recombines TRBV18 with TRBJ2-7; a possible D gene is TRBD1 (5 bases). The V gene's germline CDR1 is KGHSH and CDR2 LQKENI. Trimming stripped 1 base from V and 0 bases from J, with 10 bases between. CDR3 length equals 15 residues. In nucleotides, the CDR3 is TGTGCCAGCTCACCACGGCAGGGTAGCTCCTACGAGCAGTACTTC. It yields the protein CASSPRQGSSYEQYF.

This sequence joins TRBV19 and TRBJ2-1, with 12 positions matching TRBD2. This CDR3 spans 17 amino acids. With 1 base clipped from V and 9 bases from J, the junction kept 10 bases outside the gene matches. Looked up from germline, CDR1 is LNHDA and CDR2 is SQIVND (reference sequence). The CDR3 spells CASSIGASGGARSEQFF. CDR3 coding DNA: TGTGCCAGTAGTATAGGGGCTAGCGGGGGGGCTAGGAGTGAGCAGTTCTTC.

The rearrangement joins TRBV11-2 to TRBJ1-1; D might be TRBD1 (5 bases). The germline V gene encodes CDR1 SGHAT and CDR2 FQNNGV. The CDR3 is 17 residues long. Trimming took off 5 bases at V and 0 bases at J, with 19 bases between the two ends. DNA of the CDR3: TGTGCCAGCAGCGCCGGACATTCACTCTTTATGAACACTGAAGCTTTCTTT. Translated, it gives CASSAGHSLFMNTEAFF. The variable domain in full, completed from reference TRBV11-2 and TRBJ1-1, reads EAGVAQSPRYKIIEKRQSVAFWCNPISGHATLYWYQQILGQGPKLLIQFQNNGVVDDSQLPKDRFSAERLKGVDSTLKIQPAKLEDSAVYLCASSAGHSLFMNTEAFFGQGTRLTVV.

This clone showed up just once. The chain combines TRBV6-5 with TRBJ1-4; D gene unclear. The CDR3 totals 15 residues. Germline CDR1 MNHEY, CDR2 SVGAGI. V lost 8 bases to trimming and J lost 3 bases, with 16 bases between them. The CDR3 is CASSGFNSANEKLFF. CDR3 DNA: TGTGCCAGCTCAGGTTTCAATTCGGCTAATGAAAAACTGTTTTTT.

V usage is TRBV19 and J usage is TRBJ1-6, with 7 positions matching TRBD1. V was clipped by 3 bases and J by 7 bases; unmatched bases: 3. CDR1 is LNHDA, CDR2 SQIVND, per germline (reference sequence). The CDR3 is 14 amino acids. The CDR3 sequence: CASSMGRGNSPLHF. The DNA for the CDR3 is TGTGCCAGTAGTATGGGCAGGGGGAATTCACCCCTCCACTTT.

This chain uses TRBV6-6 with TRBJ2-1; the match to TRBD1 covers 7 bases. The germline V gene encodes CDR1 MNHNY and CDR2 SVGAGI (reference sequence). This CDR3 contains 16 residues. The ends lost 6 bases at V and 5 bases at J; junction bases unmatched: 13. CDR3: CASRFTGTVHHNEQFF. The CDR3 DNA reads as TGTGCCAGCAGGTTTACCGGGACAGTGCATCACAATGAGCAGTTCTTC.

This chain links TRBV24-1 with TRBJ1-5; 7 bases are a match to TRBD1. The J segment lost 15 bases and the V segment lost 5 bases, leaving 6 bases of the junction unmatched. This CDR3 spans 11 amino acids. CDR1 and CDR2 (germline): KGHDR, SFDVKD. CDR3 amino acids: CATSGDRAWHF. The CDR3 bases are TGTGCCACCAGTGGTGACAGGGCATGGCATTTT.

This chain connects TRBV21-1 to TRBJ2-3; the table's D call, TRBD2, has no DNA check behind it. TRBV21-1 is a pseudogene segment. The CDR3 runs 15 residues. DNA of the CDR3: TGTGCCAGCAGCAAATCGGGGGGGGCCACAGATACGCAGTATTTT. Protein product: CASSKSGGATDTQYF.

V and J are TRBV24-1 and TRBJ2-3; 10 positions match TRBD2. With V trimmed by 4 bases and J by 11 bases, 17 bases remained unmatched. Germline V gene data show CDR1 as KGHDR and CDR2 as SFDVKD. The CDR3 runs to 17 residues. For the CDR3, the DNA is TGTGCCACCAGTGAACCGGGACTAGCGTCCCGGCAGATCGGGCAGTATTTT. Its translation: CATSEPGLASRQIGQYF.

The DNA for the CDR3 is TGTGCCAGCAGCTTAGCCGGCCACGGGGTCAGCACAGATACGCAGTATTTT. It specifies CASSLAGHGVSTDTQYF. The chain recombines TRBV13 with TRBJ2-3; D might be TRBD2 (5 bases). Trimming stripped 1 base from V and 0 bases from J, with 14 bases between. Looked up from germline, CDR1 is PRHDT and CDR2 is FYEKMQ (reference sequence). This CDR3 is built from 17 residues. The variable domain in full, with the rest retrieved from reference TRBV13 and TRBJ2-3, is AAGVIQSPRHLIKEKRETATLKCYPIPRHDTVYWYQQGPGQDPQFLISFYEKMQSDKGSIPDRFSAQQFSDYHSELNMSSLELGDSALYFCASSLAGHGVSTDTQYFGPGTRLTVL.

V and J are TRBV3-1 (or the pseudogene TRBV3-2) and TRBJ1-2; 8 nucleotides agree with TRBD1. The CDR3 consists of 16 residues. V shed 8 bases and J 6 bases; nucleotides not matched to a gene: 17. CDR1 is LGHDT, CDR2 YNNKEL, per germline (reference sequence). The CDR3 loop reads CASSFAGQATFDGYTF. CDR3 bases: TGTGCCAGCTCTTTCGCGGGACAGGCCACCTTCGATGGCTACACCTTC.

The chain uses TRBV5-1 and TRBJ2-1; 7 bases map to TRBD2. CDR1 SGHRS and CDR2 YFSETQ come from the germline V gene. The CDR3 covers 14 residues. Trimming removed 2 bases from V and 7 bases from J; junction bases left unmatched: 6. The CDR3: CASSFRGVGNEQFF. The CDR3 nucleotides read TGCGCCAGCAGCTTCCGGGGGGTAGGGAATGAGCAGTTCTTC.

Comment on this clone: The same CDR3 can be traced to other DNA sequences in this sample. The V and J genes are TRBV5-1 and TRBJ1-1, with D perhaps matching TRBD1 (5 bases). Trimming pared 4 bases from V and 1 base from J, leaving 11 bases between. The CDR3 consists of 14 residues. Germline CDR1 SGHRS, CDR2 YFSETQ. Here the CDR3 reads CASSPQGGNTEAFF. CDR3 bases: TGCGCCAGCAGCCCCCAGGGCGGGAACACTGAAGCTTTCTTT.

The rearrangement joins TRBV7-2 to TRBJ1-6; 9 nucleotides line up with TRBD1. The trim removed 4 bases at V and 8 bases at J, leaving 6 bases unmatched. Germline CDR1 and CDR2: SGHTA and FQGNSA. This CDR3 contains 15 residues. CDR3: CASSYLTGGDSPLHF. CDR3 coding DNA: TGTGCCAGCAGCTACCTGACAGGGGGAGATTCACCCCTCCACTTT.

The rearrangement uses TRBV28 and TRBJ2-3; 10 nucleotides line up with TRBD2. The CDR3 has 16 amino acids. The V gene's germline CDR1 is MDHEN and CDR2 SYDVKM. J lost 2 bases, V lost 5 bases, and 7 bases had no gene match. This chain's CDR3 is CASSPGLADLTDTQYF. The CDR3 DNA sequence: TGTGCCAGCAGTCCAGGACTAGCGGATCTCACAGATACGCAGTATTTT.

The CDR3 coding sequence is TGTGCCAGCAGCGCTCCGGGAGGTATCTATGGCTACACCTTC. Amino acids: CASSAPGGIYGYTF. The chain recombines TRBV9 with TRBJ1-2; D is undetermined. Deletions cut 3 bases from V and 4 bases from J, with 13 bases between. CDR1 and CDR2 (germline): SGDLS, YYNGEE. The CDR3 extends over 14 amino acids.

This chain joins TRBV28 and TRBJ1-5, with 8 bases identical to TRBD1. CDR3 length: 13 amino acids. Unmatched junction bases numbered 6, after V lost 5 bases and J lost 9 bases. Germline values: CDR1 MDHEN, CDR2 SYDVKM. This CDR3 is CASSPQGARPQHF. CDR3 sequence (DNA): TGTGCCAGCAGTCCCCAGGGGGCCAGGCCCCAGCATTTT.

The rearrangement uses TRBV18 and TRBJ2-5, with D possibly matching TRBD1 (6 bases). Between the trimmed V and J ends, which lost 1 base and 3 bases, there was a span of 12 bases. Germline-derived CDR1 and CDR2 are KGHSH and LQKENI. The CDR3 contains 15 residues. The CDR3 region is CASSPQLAGEETQYF. In DNA form, the CDR3 reads TGTGCCAGCTCACCACAATTGGCAGGGGAAGAGACCCAGTACTTC.

The chain links TRBV6-1 to TRBJ2-5; weak D call: TRBD2 (6 bases). V lost 6 bases and J 3 bases, leaving 17 bases between the germline ends. Germline CDR1 reads MNHNS; CDR2 reads SASEGT. The CDR3 has 15 residues. CDR3 region: CASRAPERGKETQYF. In DNA, the CDR3 is TGTGCCAGCAGGGCCCCGGAACGGGGGAAAGAGACCCAGTACTTC.

This clone was observed once. The chain has TRBV18 and TRBJ2-3; 14 positions agree with TRBD2. CDR1 is KGHSH and CDR2 is LQKENI in the germline V gene. Losses at the gene ends were 2 bases for V and 0 bases for J; bases not matched to a gene: 10. This CDR3 has 20 residues. As DNA, the CDR3 is TGTGCCAGCTCACCATACTCACGGACTAGCGGGGGGTCTAGCACAGATACGCAGTATTTT. It yields the protein CASSPYSRTSGGSSTDTQYF. Variable domain in full (rest from reference TRBV18 and TRBJ2-3): NAGVMQNPRHLVRRRGQEARLRCSPMKGHSHVYWYRQLPEEGLKFMVYLQKENIIDESGMPKERFSAEFPKEGPSILRIQQVVRGDSAAYFCASSPYSRTSGGSSTDTQYFGPGTRLTVL.

This chain connects TRBV3-1 (or the pseudogene TRBV3-2) to TRBJ1-3; D is uncertain. Trimming cost V 4 bases and J 8 bases, with 9 bases left between them. CDR3 length: 12 residues. CDR1 and CDR2 (germline): LGHDT, YNNKEL (reference sequence). The CDR3 DNA is TGTGCCAGCAGCCCCGCCGGGGACACCATATATTTT. Translating it yields CASSPAGDTIYF.

The chain couples TRBV19 to TRBJ1-5; 9 bases align to TRBD1. The CDR3 totals 16 residues. Germline V lookup: CDR1 LNHDA, CDR2 SQIVND (reference sequence). J lost 0 bases, V lost 7 bases, and 7 bases had no gene match. The CDR3: CASTRGQGYSNQPQHF. For the CDR3, the DNA is TGTGCCAGTACCAGGGGACAGGGCTATAGCAATCAGCCCCAGCATTTT.

CDR3 region: CASSHPRGGAGGELFF. CDR3 in DNA: TGCGCCAGCAGCCACCCCCGGGGGGGGGCTGGCGGGGAGCTGTTTTTT. The chain carries TRBV4-1 and TRBJ2-2; 8 bases fit TRBD2. J lost 7 bases, V lost 3 bases, and 10 bases had no gene match. This CDR3 contains 16 residues. Germline CDR1 MGHRA, CDR2 YSYEKL.

This chain connects TRBV4-3 to TRBJ2-1; 9 bases fit TRBD1. Germline V gene lookup returns CDR1 LGHNA and CDR2 YSLEER. The CDR3 has 18 residues. Trimming took 0 bases from V and 12 from J; bases not matched to a gene: 18. CDR3 nucleotides: TGCGCCAGCAGCCAAGATCAATTGGGGACAGGGCCGGCCGGAGGGCAGTTCTTC. Its protein is CASSQDQLGTGPAGGQFF.

V and J are TRBV18 and TRBJ1-5; no definite D call. Trimming removed 5 bases at V and 0 bases at J, with 8 bases between. CDR1 and CDR2 (germline): KGHSH, LQKENI. The CDR3 covers 14 residues. The CDR3 reads CASSRGSSNQPQHF. The CDR3 DNA sequence: TGTGCCAGCTCAAGAGGATCTAGCAATCAGCCCCAGCATTTT.

The chain combines TRBV5-1 with TRBJ2-5; TRBD2 matches 9 bases. CDR3 length: 14 residues. Germline V gives CDR1 SGHRS, CDR2 YFSETQ. The J segment lost 5 bases and the V segment lost 2 bases, leaving 4 bases of the junction unmatched. The chain's CDR3 is CASSFSLAGETQYF. The DNA of the CDR3 is TGCGCCAGCAGCTTCAGTCTAGCGGGGGAGACCCAGTACTTC.